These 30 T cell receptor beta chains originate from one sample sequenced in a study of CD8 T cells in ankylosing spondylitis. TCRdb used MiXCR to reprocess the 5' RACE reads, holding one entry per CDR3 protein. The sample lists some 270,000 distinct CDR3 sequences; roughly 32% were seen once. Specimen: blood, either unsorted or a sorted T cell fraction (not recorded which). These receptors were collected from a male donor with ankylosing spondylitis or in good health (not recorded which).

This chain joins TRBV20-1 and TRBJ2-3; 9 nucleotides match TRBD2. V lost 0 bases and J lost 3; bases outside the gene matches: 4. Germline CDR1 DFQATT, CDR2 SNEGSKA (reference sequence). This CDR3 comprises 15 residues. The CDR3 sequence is CSAREPSGATDTQYF. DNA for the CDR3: TGCAGTGCTAGAGAGCCTAGCGGGGCTACAGATACGCAGTATTTT.

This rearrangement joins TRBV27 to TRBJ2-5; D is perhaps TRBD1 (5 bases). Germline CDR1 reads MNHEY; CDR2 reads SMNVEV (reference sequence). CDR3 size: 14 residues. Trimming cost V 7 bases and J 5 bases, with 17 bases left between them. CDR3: CASNHRWIGETQYF. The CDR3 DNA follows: TGTGCCAGCAACCACAGGTGGATAGGGGAGACCCAGTACTTC.

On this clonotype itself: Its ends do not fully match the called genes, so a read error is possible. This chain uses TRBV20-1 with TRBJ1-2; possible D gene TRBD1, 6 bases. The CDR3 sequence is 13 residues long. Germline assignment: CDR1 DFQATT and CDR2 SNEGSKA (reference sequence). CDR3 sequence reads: CSALEGVNDGYTF. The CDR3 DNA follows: TGCAGTGCCCTCGAGGGGGTTAACGATGGCTACACCTTC.

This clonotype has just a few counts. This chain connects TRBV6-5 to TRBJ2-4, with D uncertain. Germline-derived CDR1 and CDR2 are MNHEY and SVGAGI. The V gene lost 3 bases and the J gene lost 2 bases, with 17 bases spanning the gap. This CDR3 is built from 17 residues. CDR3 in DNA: TGTGCCAGCAGTTATACCCCAGCAAGGGAACCCAAAAACATTCAGTACTTC. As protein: CASSYTPAREPKNIQYF.

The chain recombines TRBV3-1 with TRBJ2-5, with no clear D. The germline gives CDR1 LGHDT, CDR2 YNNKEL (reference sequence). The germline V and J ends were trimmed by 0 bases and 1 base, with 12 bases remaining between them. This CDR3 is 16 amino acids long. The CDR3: CASSQDLYPGQETQYF. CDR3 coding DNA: TGTGCCAGCAGCCAAGACCTGTACCCCGGCCAAGAGACCCAGTACTTC.

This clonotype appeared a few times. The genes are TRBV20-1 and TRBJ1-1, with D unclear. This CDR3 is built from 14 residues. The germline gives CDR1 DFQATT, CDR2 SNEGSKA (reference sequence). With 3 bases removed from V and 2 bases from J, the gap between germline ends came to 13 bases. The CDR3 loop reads CSARVVTSNTEAFF. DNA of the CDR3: TGCAGTGCTAGGGTGGTTACTTCAAACACTGAAGCTTTCTTT.

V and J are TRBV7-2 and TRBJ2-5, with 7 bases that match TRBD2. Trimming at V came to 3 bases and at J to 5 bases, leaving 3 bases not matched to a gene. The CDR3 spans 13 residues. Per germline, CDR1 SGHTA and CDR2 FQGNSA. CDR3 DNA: TGTGCCAGCAGCTTCGGGGGGTTGGAGACCCAGTACTTC. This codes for CASSFGGLETQYF.

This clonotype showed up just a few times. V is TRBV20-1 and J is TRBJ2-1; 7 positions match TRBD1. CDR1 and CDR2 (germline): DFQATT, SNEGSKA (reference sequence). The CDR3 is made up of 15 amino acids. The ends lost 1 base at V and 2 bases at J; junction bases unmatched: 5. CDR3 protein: CSARAGQKTYNEQFF. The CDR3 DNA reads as TGCAGTGCTAGAGCGGGACAGAAGACCTACAATGAGCAGTTCTTC.

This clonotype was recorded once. CDR3 loop: CASSLFSGGAHEQFF. The CDR3 DNA is TGTGCCAGCAGTTTATTCTCCGGTGGGGCCCATGAGCAGTTCTTC. The chain employs TRBV12-3 or TRBV12-4 and TRBJ2-1; the D gene is possibly TRBD1 (5 bases). There are 15 residues in the CDR3. With 2 bases removed from V and 8 bases from J, the gap between germline ends came to 16 bases.

The CDR3, as DNA: TGTGCCAGCAGTCATAGCGGGGGGGCGGAGACCCAGTACTTC. Protein: CASSHSGGAETQYF. The chain links TRBV12-3 or TRBV12-4 to TRBJ2-5, with 11 bases lining up with TRBD2. Losses at the gene ends were 5 bases for V and 5 bases for J; bases not matched to a gene: 4. CDR3 length: 14 amino acids.

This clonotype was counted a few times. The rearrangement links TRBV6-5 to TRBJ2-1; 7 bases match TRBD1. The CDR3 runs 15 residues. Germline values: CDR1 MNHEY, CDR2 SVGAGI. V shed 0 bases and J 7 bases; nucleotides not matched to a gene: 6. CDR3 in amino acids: CASSYSGGPPNEQFF. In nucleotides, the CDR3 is TGTGCCAGCAGTTACTCAGGGGGCCCACCTAATGAGCAGTTCTTC.

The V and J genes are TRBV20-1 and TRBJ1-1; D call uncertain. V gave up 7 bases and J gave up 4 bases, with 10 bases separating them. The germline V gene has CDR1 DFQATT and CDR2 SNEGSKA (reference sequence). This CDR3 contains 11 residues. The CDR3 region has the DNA TGCAGTGTCGCAGGAACCACTGAAGCTTTCTTT. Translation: CSVAGTTEAFF.

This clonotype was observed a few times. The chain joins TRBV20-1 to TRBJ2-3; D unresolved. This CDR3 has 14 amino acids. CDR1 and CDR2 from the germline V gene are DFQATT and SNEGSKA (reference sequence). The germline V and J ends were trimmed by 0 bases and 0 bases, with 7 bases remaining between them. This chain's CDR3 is CSARDSLSTDTQYF. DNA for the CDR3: TGCAGTGCTAGAGATTCGCTAAGCACAGATACGCAGTATTTT.

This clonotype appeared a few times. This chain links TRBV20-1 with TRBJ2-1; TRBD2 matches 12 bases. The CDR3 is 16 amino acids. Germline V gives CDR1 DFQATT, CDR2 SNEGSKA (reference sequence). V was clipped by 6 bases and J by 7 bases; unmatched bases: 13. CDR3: CSASLAGGLWLNEQFF. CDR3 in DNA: TGCAGTGCGTCACTAGCGGGGGGATTATGGTTAAATGAGCAGTTCTTC.

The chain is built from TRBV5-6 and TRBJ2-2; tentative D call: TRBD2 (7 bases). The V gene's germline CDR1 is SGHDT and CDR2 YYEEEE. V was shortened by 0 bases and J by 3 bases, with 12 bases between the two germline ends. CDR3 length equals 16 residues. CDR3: CASSLAGGGDTGELFF. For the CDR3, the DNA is TGTGCCAGCAGCTTGGCGGGCGGGGGCGACACCGGGGAGCTGTTTTTT.

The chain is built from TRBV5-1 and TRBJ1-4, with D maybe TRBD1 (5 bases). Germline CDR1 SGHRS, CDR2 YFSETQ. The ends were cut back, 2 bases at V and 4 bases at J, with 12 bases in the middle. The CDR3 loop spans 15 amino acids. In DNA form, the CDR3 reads TGCGCCAGCAGCTTCCAGGGATACGATAATGAAAAACTGTTTTTT. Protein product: CASSFQGYDNEKLFF.

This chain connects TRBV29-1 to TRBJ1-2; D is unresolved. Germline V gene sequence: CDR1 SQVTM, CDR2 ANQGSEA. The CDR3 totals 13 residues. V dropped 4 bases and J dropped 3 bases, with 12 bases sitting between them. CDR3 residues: CSVVVHGDYGYTF. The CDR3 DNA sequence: TGCAGCGTTGTGGTCCATGGCGACTATGGCTACACCTTC.

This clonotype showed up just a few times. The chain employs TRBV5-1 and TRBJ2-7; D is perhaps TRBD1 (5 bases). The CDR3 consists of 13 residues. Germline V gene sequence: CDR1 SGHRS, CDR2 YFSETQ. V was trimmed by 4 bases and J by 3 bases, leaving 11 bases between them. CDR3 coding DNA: TGCGCCAGCAGCGTAGCCGACAGCTACGAGCAGTACTTC. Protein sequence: CASSVADSYEQYF. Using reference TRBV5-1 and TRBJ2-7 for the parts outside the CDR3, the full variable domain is KAGVTQTPRYLIKTRGQQVTLSCSPISGHRSVSWYQQTPGQGLQFLFEYFSETQRNKGNFPGRFSGRQFSNSRSEMNVSTLELGDSALYLCASSVADSYEQYFGPGTRLTVT.

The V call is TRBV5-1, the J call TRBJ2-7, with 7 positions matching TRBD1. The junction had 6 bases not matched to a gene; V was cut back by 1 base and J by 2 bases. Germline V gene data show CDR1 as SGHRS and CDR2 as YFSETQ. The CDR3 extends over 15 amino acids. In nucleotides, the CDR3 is TGCGCCAGCAGCTTGACTGGACAGGAACCCTACGAGCAGTACTTC. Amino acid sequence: CASSLTGQEPYEQYF.

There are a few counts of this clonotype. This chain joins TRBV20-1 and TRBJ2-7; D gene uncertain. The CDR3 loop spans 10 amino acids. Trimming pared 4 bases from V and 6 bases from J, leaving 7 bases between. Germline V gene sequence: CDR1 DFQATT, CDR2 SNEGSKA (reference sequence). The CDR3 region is CSAIFAEQYF. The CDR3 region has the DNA TGCAGTGCTATATTTGCCGAGCAGTACTTC.

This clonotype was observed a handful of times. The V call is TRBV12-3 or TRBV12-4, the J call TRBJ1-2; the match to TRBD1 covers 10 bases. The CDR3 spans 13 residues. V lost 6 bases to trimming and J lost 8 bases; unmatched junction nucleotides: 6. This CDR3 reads CASRYDRGRGYTF. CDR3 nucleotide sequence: TGTGCCAGCAGATATGACAGGGGGCGAGGCTACACCTTC.

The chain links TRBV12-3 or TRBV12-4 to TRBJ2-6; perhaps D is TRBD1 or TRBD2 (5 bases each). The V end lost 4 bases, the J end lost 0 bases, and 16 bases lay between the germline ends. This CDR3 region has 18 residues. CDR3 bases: TGTGCCAGCAGTTCCGGGGCCTTACATGCCTCTGGGGCCAACGTCCTGACTTTC. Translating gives CASSSGALHASGANVLTF.

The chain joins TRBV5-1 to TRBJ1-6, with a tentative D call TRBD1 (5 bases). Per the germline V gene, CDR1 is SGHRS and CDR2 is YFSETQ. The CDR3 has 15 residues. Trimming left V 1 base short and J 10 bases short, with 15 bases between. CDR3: CASSLRTQSISPLHF. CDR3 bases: TGCGCCAGCAGCTTGAGGACACAATCCATATCACCCCTCCACTTT.

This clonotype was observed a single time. CDR3 region: CSARDPGGGTSSEKLFF. The CDR3 nucleotides are TGCAGTGCTAGAGACCCCGGAGGTGGGACCTCGAGTGAAAAACTGTTTTTT. The V call is TRBV20-1, the J call TRBJ1-4, with TRBD1 as a possible D gene (5 bases). This CDR3 comprises 17 residues. The ends were cut back, 0 bases at V and 7 bases at J, with 21 bases in the middle. The germline gives CDR1 DFQATT, CDR2 SNEGSKA (reference sequence).

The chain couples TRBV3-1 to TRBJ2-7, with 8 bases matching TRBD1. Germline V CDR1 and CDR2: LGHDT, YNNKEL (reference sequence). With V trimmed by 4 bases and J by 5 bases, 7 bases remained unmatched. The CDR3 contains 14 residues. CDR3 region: CASSLRQGWDEQYF. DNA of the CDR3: TGTGCCAGCAGCCTTCGACAGGGGTGGGACGAGCAGTACTTC.

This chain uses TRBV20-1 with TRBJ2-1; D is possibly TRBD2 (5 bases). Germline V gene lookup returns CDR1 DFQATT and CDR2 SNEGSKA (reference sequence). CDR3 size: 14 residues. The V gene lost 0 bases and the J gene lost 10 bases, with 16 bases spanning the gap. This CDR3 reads CSARDDTSEYEQFF. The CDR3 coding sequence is TGCAGTGCTAGAGATGATACTAGTGAATACGAGCAGTTCTTC.

The CDR3 sequence: CASSILTGSDTQYF. For the CDR3, the DNA is TGTGCCAGCAGTATCCTGACAGGGTCAGATACGCAGTATTTT. The chain recombines TRBV28 with TRBJ2-3; TRBD1 aligns across 7 bases. The CDR3 extends over 14 amino acids. Germline V gene sequence: CDR1 MDHEN, CDR2 SYDVKM. V shed 5 bases, J shed 4 bases, and the junction held 6 bases outside the gene matches.

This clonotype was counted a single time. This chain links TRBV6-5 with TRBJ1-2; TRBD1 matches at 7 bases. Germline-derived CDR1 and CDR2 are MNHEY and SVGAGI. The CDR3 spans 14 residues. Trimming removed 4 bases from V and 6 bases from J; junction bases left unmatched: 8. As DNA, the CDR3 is TGTGCCAGCAGTTTGACAGGGAGGCAGGATGGCTACACCTTC. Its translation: CASSLTGRQDGYTF.

In DNA form, the CDR3 reads TGTGCCAGCTCACCACTAAAACAGGGCAATGAGCAGTTCTTC. As protein: CASSPLKQGNEQFF. The chain joins TRBV18 to TRBJ2-1; tentatively, D is TRBD1 (6 bases). V was pared by 1 base and J by 6 bases, with 10 bases between. Germline assignment: CDR1 KGHSH and CDR2 LQKENI. The CDR3 is made up of 14 amino acids.

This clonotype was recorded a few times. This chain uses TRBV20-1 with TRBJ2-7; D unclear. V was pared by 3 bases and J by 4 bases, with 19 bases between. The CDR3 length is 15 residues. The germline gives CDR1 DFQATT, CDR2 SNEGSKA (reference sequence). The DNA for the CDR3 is TGCAGTGCTAGCCCCATCCAGCACGAAACATACGAGCAGTACTTC. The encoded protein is CSASPIQHETYEQYF.